This T cell receptor beta chain was captured in a study of blood T cell repertoires in COVID-19. Sequencing used immunoSEQ multiplex PCR; TCRdb keeps in-frame clones, though not all of them. The sample has more than 150,000 clones, 80% to 85% seen once. Between the trimmed V and J ends, which lost 4 bases and 8 bases, there was a span of 11 bases. The CDR3 sequence is 12 residues long. From germline, CDR1 is SGHVS and CDR2 FQNEAQ. The specimen sequenced was PBMCs or T cells enriched from blood (not recorded which). The rearrangement links TRBV7-8 to TRBJ1-1; D not resolved. The receptor's source is a woman between 45 and 60 years old who had recovered from COVID-19. DNA for the CDR3: TGTGCCAGCAGCTACCACGGAGGAGAAGCTTTCTTT. Protein: CASSYHGGEAFF.